This TCR beta chain was documented in a study of T cell repertoires and Cas9 in healthy adults. Looking at the study overall: Multi-effector potency, cytotoxicity and lineage were assessed in SpCas9-reactive CD4 and CD8 T cells. Points from the study as a whole: SpCas9-reactive regulatory T cells reportedly mitigated SpCas9-reactive effector T cells in vitro.

On this clone: Its antigen is unknown.

The CDR3 covers 14 residues. Germline assignment: CDR1 MNHEY and CDR2 SVGAGI. V was clipped by 7 bases and J by 2 bases, with 14 bases between them. Profiled with immunoSEQ multiplex PCR; TCRdb holds only in-frame clones, not every one. The table shows tens of thousands of clones, with roughly 90% occurring only once. Sequenced input: CD4+ effector T cells (CD127+, CD25-, CD137-, CD154-) from PBMCs; culture status not recorded. The chain links TRBV6-5 to TRBJ2-5, with D maybe TRBD1 (6 bases). The TCR sequence derives from a human donor in good health. CDR3 sequence reads: CASKQGGDQETQYF. CDR3 nucleotides: TGTGCCAGCAAACAGGGCGGCGATCAAGAGACCCAGTACTTC.